The source of this TCR beta chain is a study of PD-L1 blockade in urothelial cancer. Assay: immunoSEQ multiplex PCR; the TCRdb copy retains only in-frame clones and omits some. This sample has about 48,000 clones, with approximately 83% found just once. The time point is: peripheral blood 6 weeks after treatment start. The receptor comes from a man aged 55 to 70 with urothelial cancer. The material was PBMCs, obtained around atezolizumab (anti-PD-L1) treatment.

CDR3 protein: CASGRTGGAYEQYF. The CDR3 coding sequence is TGTGCCAGCGGCCGGACAGGGGGCGCGTACGAGCAGTACTTC. The chain carries TRBV5-6 and TRBJ2-7, with TRBD1 matching over 11 bases. Per the germline V gene, CDR1 is SGHDT and CDR2 is YYEEEE. The CDR3 covers 14 residues. Trimming removed 7 bases from V and 4 bases from J; junction bases left unmatched: 7.